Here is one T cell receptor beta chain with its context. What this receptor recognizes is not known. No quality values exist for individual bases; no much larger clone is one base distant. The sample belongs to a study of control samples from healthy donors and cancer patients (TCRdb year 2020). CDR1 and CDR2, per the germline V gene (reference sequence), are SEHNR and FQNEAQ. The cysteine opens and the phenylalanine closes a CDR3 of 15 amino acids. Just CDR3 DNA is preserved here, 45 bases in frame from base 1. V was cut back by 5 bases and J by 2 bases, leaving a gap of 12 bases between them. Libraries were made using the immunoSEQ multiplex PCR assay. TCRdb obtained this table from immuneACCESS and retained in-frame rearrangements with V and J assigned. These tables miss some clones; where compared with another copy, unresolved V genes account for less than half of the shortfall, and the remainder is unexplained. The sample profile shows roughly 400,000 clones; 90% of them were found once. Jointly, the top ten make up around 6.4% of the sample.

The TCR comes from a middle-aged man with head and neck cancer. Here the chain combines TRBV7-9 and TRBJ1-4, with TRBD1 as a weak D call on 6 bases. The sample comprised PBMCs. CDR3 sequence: CASSKTGPTNEKLFF. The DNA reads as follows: TGTGCCAGCAGCAAGACAGGCCCCACTAATGAAAAACTGTTTTTT.